This note documents a single T cell receptor (beta chain) sequence. The data derive from a study of T cells in Graves' hyperthyroidism and ophthalmopathy. It was RNA transcripts that yielded the amplified TCR beta CDR3 regions. HTBI primers drove first-round RT-PCR of the TCR CDR3. TCRdb reanalysed the multiplex PCR reads using MiXCR and keeps one entry per CDR3 protein. The sample has 700,000 to 850,000 distinct CDR3 sequences, just over 35% seen once; the top ten hold more than 25%. This CDR3 has 14 residues. Trimming took off 4 bases at V and 4 bases at J, with 11 bases between the two ends. The germline V gene has CDR1 MNHEY and CDR2 SMNVEV (reference sequence).

This chain uses TRBV27 with TRBJ1-5, with D possibly TRBD1 on 6 matching bases. Sequences were obtained from blood. This TCR derives from a woman aged 35 to 49 with Graves' hyperthyroidism. The CDR3 spells CASSYLGQNQPQHF. The CDR3 DNA reads TGTGCCAGCAGTTACCTAGGACAGAATCAGCCCCAGCATTTT.